This is a list of T cell receptor beta chains from one sample in a study of cytomegalovirus exposure and HLA in healthy donors. Assay: immunoSEQ multiplex PCR; the TCRdb copy retains only in-frame clones and omits some. The repertoire holds roughly 120,000 clones, with 60% to 85% as singletons. Sequenced: PBMCs. The receptors derive from a woman in her 40s in good health and CMV-seropositive. The CDR3 runs from the conserved cysteine through the conserved F or W. Each record gives: CDR3 protein, J gene, D gene, V gene, clone size. D genes are given only for firm matches. Clone size is stated in some rows and not others, as once, few, many or a class when expanded.

CDR3: CASRWDRRSYEQYF; J: TRBJ2-7; D: TRBD1; V: TRBV6-5; size: .
CDR3: CAIFSGAAGETQYF; J: TRBJ2-5; D: TRBD2; V: TRBV10-3; size: .
CDR3: CAISDGLAGDTQYF; J: TRBJ2-3; D: TRBD2; V: TRBV10-3; size: .
CDR3: CANSHNPDTQYF; J: TRBJ2-3; D: .; V: TRBV28; size: .
CDR3: CASSQDFAGVGDTQYF; J: TRBJ2-3; D: TRBD2; V: TRBV4-3; size: .
CDR3: CASSERGLAGGNEQFF; J: TRBJ2-1; D: TRBD2; V: TRBV25-1; size: few
CDR3: CASSLPRTGGGTEAFF; J: TRBJ1-1; D: TRBD1; V: TRBV5-4; size: .
CDR3: CASSYTGLAGGREQYF; J: TRBJ2-7; D: TRBD2; V: TRBV6-5; size: .
CDR3: CASSLGDRKAEAFF; J: TRBJ1-1; D: TRBD1; V: TRBV5-1; size: .
CDR3: CASSAYIYTEAFF; J: TRBJ1-1; D: .; V: TRBV9; size: .
CDR3: CASSQTSGGSYNEQFF; J: TRBJ2-1; D: TRBD2; V: TRBV4-3; size: few
CDR3: CASSPSGPGELFF; J: TRBJ2-2; D: .; V: TRBV27; size: .
CDR3: CATLDRGSYNEQFF; J: TRBJ2-1; D: TRBD1; V: TRBV7-8; size: .
CDR3: CATSRVQGALEKLFF; J: TRBJ1-4; D: TRBD1; V: TRBV15; size: .
CDR3: CASSFGQVNTEAFF; J: TRBJ1-1; D: TRBD1; V: TRBV6-5; size: medium-sized
CDR3: CSALAGGPYEQYF; J: TRBJ2-7; D: TRBD2; V: TRBV29-1; size: once
CDR3: CATRGVTGDFTEAFF; J: TRBJ1-1; D: .; V: TRBV10-3; size: .
CDR3: CASRRANTGTGTDTQYF; J: TRBJ2-3; D: TRBD1; V: TRBV28; size: few
CDR3: CASSPGWGVNTEAFF; J: TRBJ1-1; D: .; V: TRBV7-2; size: .
CDR3: CASSPGTSGGAQYF; J: TRBJ2-5; D: .; V: TRBV18; size: .
CDR3: CASSQGYSGGTYEQYF; J: TRBJ2-7; D: TRBD2; V: TRBV4-3; size: many
CDR3: CASSLSPGTGPYEQYF; J: TRBJ2-7; D: TRBD1; V: TRBV27; size: .
CDR3: CASSSSGSLFYNEQFF; J: TRBJ2-1; D: TRBD2; V: TRBV11-2; size: .
CDR3: CSVLGDSSVYGYTF; J: TRBJ1-2; D: TRBD1; V: TRBV29-1; size: .
CDR3: CASSQDSNGQPQHF; J: TRBJ1-5; D: .; V: TRBV4-3; size: .
CDR3: CASRAVGMNTGELFF; J: TRBJ2-2; D: .; V: TRBV9; size: .
CDR3: CASGAGGVTEAFF; J: TRBJ1-1; D: TRBD1; V: TRBV25-1; size: .
CDR3: CATSRELTSGGSDTQYF; J: TRBJ2-3; D: TRBD2; V: TRBV15; size: .
CDR3: CASSLAGQAVSYEQYF; J: TRBJ2-7; D: TRBD1; V: TRBV7-6; size: few
CDR3: CASSEGQAHTEAFF; J: TRBJ1-1; D: TRBD1; V: TRBV6-5; size: .
CDR3: CASSEGPGGLPDTQYF; J: TRBJ2-3; D: TRBD1; V: TRBV25-1; size: .
CDR3: CARSLHRDRAMDTQYF; J: TRBJ2-3; D: TRBD1; V: TRBV5-3; size: .
CDR3: CASSTRGSGPLGGTEAFF; J: TRBJ1-1; D: .; V: TRBV19; size: .
CDR3: CASSLRAWDLTYEQYF; J: TRBJ2-7; D: .; V: TRBV7-3; size: .
CDR3: CASSPRSGADTEAFF; J: TRBJ1-1; D: .; V: TRBV4-3; size: .